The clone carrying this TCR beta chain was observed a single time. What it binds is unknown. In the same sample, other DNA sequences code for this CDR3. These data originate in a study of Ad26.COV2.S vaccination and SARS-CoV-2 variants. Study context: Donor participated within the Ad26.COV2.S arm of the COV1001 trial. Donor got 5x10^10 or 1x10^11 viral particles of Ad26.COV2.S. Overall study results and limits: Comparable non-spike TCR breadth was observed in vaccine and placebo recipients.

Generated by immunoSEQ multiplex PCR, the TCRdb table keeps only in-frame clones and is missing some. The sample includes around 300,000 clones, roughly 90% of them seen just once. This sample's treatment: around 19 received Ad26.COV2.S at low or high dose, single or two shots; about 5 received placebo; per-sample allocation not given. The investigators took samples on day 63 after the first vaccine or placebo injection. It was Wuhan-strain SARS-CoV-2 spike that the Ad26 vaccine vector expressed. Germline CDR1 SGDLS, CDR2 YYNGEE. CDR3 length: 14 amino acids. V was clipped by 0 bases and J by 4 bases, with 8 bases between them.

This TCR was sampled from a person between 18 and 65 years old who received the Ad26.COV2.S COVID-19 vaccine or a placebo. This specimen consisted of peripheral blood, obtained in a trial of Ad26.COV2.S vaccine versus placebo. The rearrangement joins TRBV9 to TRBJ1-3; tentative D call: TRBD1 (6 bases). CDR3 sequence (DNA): TGTGCCAGCAGCGTAGAGGGGGTAGGAAACACCATATATTTT. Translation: CASSVEGVGNTIYF.